In this sample, the clone carrying this T cell receptor beta chain turned up many times. The authors' processing: Counts of nucleated cells, estimated from reference gene primer amplification, were obtained. TCRdb's copy holds only in-frame clones and misses some; the assay was immunoSEQ multiplex PCR. V, J and clone size reflect that table, while D and trimming were determined from the DNA. This table has about 270,000 clones, about 86% appearing once. The data stem from a study of blood T cell repertoires in COVID-19. Study as a whole: Collection of acute and convalescent COVID-19 samples took place in the United States, Italy and Spain. In each case, the material was cDNA or gDNA derived from T cells, B-cell-depleted T cells, or PBMCs.

Germline loops: CDR1 WNHNN, CDR2 SYGVQD (reference sequence). The CDR3 runs to 15 residues. V was shortened by 3 bases and J by 6 bases, with 15 bases between the two germline ends. This receptor was identified in a woman in her seventies with COVID-19, enrolled during active disease. V gene TRBV10-1 combines with J gene TRBJ2-1; no clear D gene. The sample consisted of peripheral blood. CDR3 in DNA: TGCGCCAGCAGTGAAACTTGGTCAGCTAGCAATGAGCAGTTCTTC. It codes for CASSETWSASNEQFF.